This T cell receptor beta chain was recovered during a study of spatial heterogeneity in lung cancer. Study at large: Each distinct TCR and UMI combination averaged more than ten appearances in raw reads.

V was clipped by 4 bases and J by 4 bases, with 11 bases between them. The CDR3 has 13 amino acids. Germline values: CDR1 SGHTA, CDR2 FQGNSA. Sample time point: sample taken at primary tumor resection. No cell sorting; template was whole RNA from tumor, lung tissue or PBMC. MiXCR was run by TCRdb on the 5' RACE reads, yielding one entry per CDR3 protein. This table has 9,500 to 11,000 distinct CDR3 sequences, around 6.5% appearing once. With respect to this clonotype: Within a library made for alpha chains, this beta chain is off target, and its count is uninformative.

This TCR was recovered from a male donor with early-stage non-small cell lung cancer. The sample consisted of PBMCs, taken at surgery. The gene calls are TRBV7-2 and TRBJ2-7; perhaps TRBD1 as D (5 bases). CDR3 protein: CASSSQGAYEQYF. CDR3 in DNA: TGTGCCAGCAGCTCGCAGGGTGCGTACGAGCAGTACTTC. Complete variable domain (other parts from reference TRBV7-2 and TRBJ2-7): GAGVSQSPSNKVTEKGKDVELRCDPISGHTALYWYRQSLGQGLEFLIYFQGNSAPDKSGLPSDRFSAERTGGSVSTLTIQRTQQEDSAVYLCASSSQGAYEQYFGPGTRLTVT.